The source of this TCR beta chain is a study of blood T cell repertoires in COVID-19. Background on the study: COVID-19 samples from acute and convalescent phases originated in the United States, Italy and Spain. PBMCs, B-cell-depleted T cells, or T cells were the source of the cDNA or gDNA that made up the material.

Source study methods: Cell counts per sample came from amplifying reference gene primers. TCRdb's table, derived via immunoSEQ multiplex PCR, lists solely in-frame clones and lacks some. That table is the source of V, J and clone size, and D and trimming were worked out from the DNA. The profile shows tens of thousands of clones, 82% of them singletons. The ends lost 2 bases at V and 3 bases at J; junction bases unmatched: 3. The CDR3 covers 15 residues. Germline loops: CDR1 LGHNA, CDR2 YSLEER. This chain uses TRBV4-3 with TRBJ2-7; 11 bases are a match to TRBD2. The sequence was collected from a human donor with acute or convalescent COVID-19. The donor label of this sample is uncertain. Material for sequencing was peripheral blood. The CDR3 DNA is TGCGCCAGCAGCCAAACTAGCGGGGGCTTCTACGAGCAGTACTTC. This gives the protein CASSQTSGGFYEQYF.